The 7 T cell receptor beta chains below were found in one sample sequenced in a study of blood T cell repertoires in COVID-19. TCRdb keeps only in-frame clones here, not all; method: immunoSEQ multiplex PCR. The table records more than 140,000 clones, around 84% of them present only once. Material: peripheral blood. These TCRs come from a woman between 45 and 60 years old in a cohort sampled during active or convalescent COVID-19.

The V gene is TRBV18, the J gene TRBJ2-7; D remains ambiguous. V was pared by 0 bases and J by 3 bases, with 9 bases between. CDR1 is KGHSH, CDR2 LQKENI, per germline. This CDR3 region has 14 residues. The CDR3 sequence is CASSPPPRSYEQYF. The CDR3 DNA reads as TGTGCCAGCTCACCACCCCCTAGGAGCTACGAGCAGTACTTC.

This sequence joins TRBV4-1 and TRBJ1-2; no clear D. Trimming removed 2 bases at V and 2 bases at J, with 18 bases between. Looked up from germline, CDR1 is MGHRA and CDR2 is YSYEKL. The CDR3 is 17 amino acids. Written as DNA, the CDR3 is TGCGCCAGCAGCCAAAACTCAAACAGATTTCCGAACTATGGCTACACCTTC. This translates into CASSQNSNRFPNYGYTF.

The chain has TRBV4-1 and TRBJ2-1; 10 positions match TRBD2. J gave up 3 bases and V 5 bases, and 4 bases lay outside the gene matches. Germline CDR1 is MGHRA and CDR2 is YSYEKL. The CDR3 totals 15 residues. The CDR3 nucleotides are TGCGCCAGCAGCGTAACTAGCGGGGACTACAATGAGCAGTTCTTC. This sequence encodes CASSVTSGDYNEQFF.

The V and J genes are TRBV3-1 (or the pseudogene TRBV3-2) and TRBJ1-1; D unclear. Trimming pared 2 bases from V and 1 base from J, leaving 14 bases between. CDR1 is LGHDT and CDR2 is YNNKEL in the germline V gene (reference sequence). This CDR3 comprises 16 residues. This chain's CDR3 is CASSQSYVRGNTEAFF. In nucleotides, the CDR3 is TGTGCCAGCAGCCAATCCTACGTCCGGGGGAACACTGAAGCTTTCTTT.

The chain carries TRBV5-1 and TRBJ2-2; D remains ambiguous. The germline gives CDR1 SGHRS, CDR2 YFSETQ. The V gene lost 6 bases and the J gene lost 6 bases, with 12 bases spanning the gap. The length of the CDR3 is 13 residues. The CDR3 DNA follows: TGCGCCAGCAAAGAGTCGAGTTCCGGGGAGCTGTTTTTT. Translating gives CASKESSSGELFF.

The J gene is TRBJ1-1, the V gene TRBV19, with D possibly being TRBD1 (5 bases). Deletions cut 8 bases from V and 4 bases from J, with 8 bases between. The V gene's germline CDR1 is LNHDA and CDR2 SQIVND (reference sequence). The CDR3 spans 11 residues. The CDR3 loop is CASGGSTEAFF. CDR3 nucleotide sequence: TGTGCCAGTGGGGGGAGCACTGAAGCTTTCTTT.

V usage is TRBV19 and J usage is TRBJ2-7; 11 bases line up with TRBD1. J lost 7 bases, V lost 3 bases, and 5 bases had no gene match. The V gene's germline CDR1 is LNHDA and CDR2 SQIVND (reference sequence). This CDR3 is built from 14 residues. The CDR3 loop reads CASSIGQGAREQYF. The CDR3 nucleotides are TGTGCCAGTAGTATTGGACAGGGGGCGCGTGAGCAGTACTTC.